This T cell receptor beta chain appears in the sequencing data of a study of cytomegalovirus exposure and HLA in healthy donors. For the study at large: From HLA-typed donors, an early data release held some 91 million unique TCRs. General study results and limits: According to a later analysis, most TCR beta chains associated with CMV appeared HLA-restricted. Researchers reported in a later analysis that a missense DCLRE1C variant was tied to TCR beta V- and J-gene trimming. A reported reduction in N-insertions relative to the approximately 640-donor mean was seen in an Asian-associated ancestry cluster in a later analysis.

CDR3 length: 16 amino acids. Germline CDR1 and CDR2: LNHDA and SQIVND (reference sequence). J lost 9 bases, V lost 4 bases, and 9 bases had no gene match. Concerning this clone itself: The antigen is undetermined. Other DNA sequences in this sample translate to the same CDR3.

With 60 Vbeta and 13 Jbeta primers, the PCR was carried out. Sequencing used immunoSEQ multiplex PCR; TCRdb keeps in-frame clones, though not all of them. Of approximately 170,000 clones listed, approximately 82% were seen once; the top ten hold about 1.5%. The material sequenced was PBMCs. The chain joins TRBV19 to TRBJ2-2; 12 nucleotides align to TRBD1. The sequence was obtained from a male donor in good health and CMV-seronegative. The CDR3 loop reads CASSTNGGQGARELFF. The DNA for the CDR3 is TGTGCCAGTAGTACGAACGGGGGACAGGGGGCAAGGGAGCTGTTTTTT.